Below, 2 T cell receptor beta chains from the same sample are listed, as sequenced in a study of T cell repertoires in cytomegalovirus infection. Their cognate antigens are unknown. TCRdb re-called the reads with MiXCR, one entry per CDR3 protein. The sample records 370,000 or so distinct CDR3 sequences, roughly a third being singletons. Sequencing was performed on cultured PBMCs, taken from culture after CMV antigen stimulation. These receptors were taken from a human donor in good health (CMV status not recorded). Some clones in this sample may be carry-over from other donors' samples.

This rearrangement joins TRBV12-3 or TRBV12-4 to TRBJ2-7; possibly TRBD1 for D (6 bases). CDR3 length: 16 amino acids. V was clipped by 6 bases and J by 0 bases, with 18 bases between them. The CDR3 bases are TGTGCCAGCAGCAATAACAGGGTCCCATCCTCCTACGAGCAGTACTTC. Protein sequence: CASSNNRVPSSYEQYF.

This clonotype was detected once. The rearrangement links TRBV4-1 to TRBJ2-3; 10 bases are shared with TRBD2. The CDR3 runs 16 residues. V shed 8 bases and J 4 bases; nucleotides not matched to a gene: 12. Germline values: CDR1 MGHRA, CDR2 YSYEKL. CDR3 in DNA: TGCGCCAGCGGGGGACCGGAGCGGGAGGGGTCAGATACGCAGTATTTT. It is translated as CASGGPEREGSDTQYF.